These 11 T cell receptor beta chains were all obtained from the same sample, sequenced in a study of Ad26.COV2.S vaccination and SARS-CoV-2 variants. Using immunoSEQ multiplex PCR, the repertoire was profiled, and TCRdb retains in-frame clones only, with some absent. The table includes about 480,000 clones, roughly 89% detected once. Treatment specified: some 20 received Ad26.COV2.S at low or high dose, single or two shots; 5 received placebo; per-sample allocation not given. Collection of the samples took place on day 63 after the first injection of vaccine or placebo. The material sequenced was peripheral blood, taken in a trial of Ad26.COV2.S vaccine versus placebo. These receptors were obtained from a person aged 18-65 years who received the Ad26.COV2.S COVID-19 vaccine or a placebo.

J is TRBJ2-5 and V is TRBV5-1, with 12 positions matching TRBD2. The CDR3 has 15 residues. Germline loops: CDR1 SGHRS, CDR2 YFSETQ. V shed 0 bases, J shed 5 bases, and the junction held 2 bases outside the gene matches. The CDR3 spells CASSLVLAGGETQYF. The CDR3 DNA follows: TGCGCCAGCAGCTTGGTACTAGCGGGAGGTGAGACCCAGTACTTC. Together with reference TRBV5-1 and TRBJ2-5, the CDR3 gives the full variable domain: KAGVTQTPRYLIKTRGQQVTLSCSPISGHRSVSWYQQTPGQGLQFLFEYFSETQRNKGNFPGRFSGRQFSNSRSEMNVSTLELGDSALYLCASSLVLAGGETQYFGPGTRLLVL.

This clone was detected once. The chain employs TRBV28 and TRBJ2-1; 7 bases map to TRBD2. Germline CDR1 MDHEN, CDR2 SYDVKM. This CDR3 spans 13 amino acids. V shed 10 bases and J 5 bases; nucleotides not matched to a gene: 8. The CDR3: CATLPAGNNEQFF. DNA for the CDR3: TGTGCCACCCTGCCAGCGGGAAACAATGAGCAGTTCTTC. The full variable domain, in which reference TRBV28 and TRBJ2-1 provide the parts outside the CDR3, is DVKVTQSSRYLVKRTGEKVFLECVQDMDHENMFWYRQDPGLGLRLIYFSYDVKMKEKGDIPEGYSVSREKKERFSLILESASTNQTSMYLCATLPAGNNEQFFGPGTRLTVL.

This chain joins TRBV27 and TRBJ2-1, with 14 bases lining up with TRBD2. CDR3 length equals 16 residues. The junction had 9 bases not matched to a gene; V was cut back by 5 bases and J by 9 bases. The germline V gene has CDR1 MNHEY and CDR2 SMNVEV (reference sequence). CDR3 loop: CASSPTGTSGSAEQFF. For the CDR3, the DNA is TGTGCCAGCAGTCCAACCGGGACTAGCGGGAGCGCTGAGCAGTTCTTC.

This chain links TRBV5-1 with TRBJ2-3, with TRBD2 matching 12 bases. Germline lookup yields CDR1 SGHRS and CDR2 YFSETQ. Trimming cost V 2 bases and J 4 bases; bases outside gene matches: 5. The length of the CDR3 is 16 residues. CDR3 protein: CASSFPSGRGADTQYF. The CDR3 region has the DNA TGCGCCAGCAGCTTCCCTAGCGGGAGGGGGGCAGATACGCAGTATTTT.

The V call is TRBV25-1, the J call TRBJ1-2; the D gene is possibly TRBD1 (6 bases). Germline CDR1 reads MGHDK; CDR2 reads SYGVNS. Trimming left V 6 bases short and J 2 bases short, with 13 bases between. The CDR3 has 14 amino acids. In nucleotides, the CDR3 is TGTGCCAGCAGCCGGGGGGGCTCCAACTATGGCTACACCTTC. This codes for CASSRGGSNYGYTF.

As regards this clone: The sample has other DNA sequences that encode this CDR3 too. The chain is built from TRBV27 and TRBJ2-1; D ambiguous. Germline CDR1 MNHEY, CDR2 SMNVEV (reference sequence). Between the trimmed V and J ends, which lost 2 bases and 6 bases, there was a span of 2 bases. The CDR3 is 11 residues long. This CDR3 is CASSLGNEQFF. For the CDR3, the DNA is TGTGCCAGCAGTTTAGGCAATGAGCAGTTCTTC.

V gene TRBV7-8 combines with J gene TRBJ1-1; 8 nucleotides agree with TRBD1. V lost 4 bases, J lost 5 bases, and 6 bases stayed unmatched. Germline-derived CDR1 and CDR2 are SGHVS and FQNEAQ. The length of the CDR3 is 14 residues. The CDR3 protein is CASSSRQGWTEAFF. The CDR3 coding sequence is TGTGCCAGCAGCTCAAGACAGGGGTGGACTGAAGCTTTCTTT. Looking up the rest from reference TRBV7-8 and TRBJ1-1 gives the full variable domain: GAGVSQSPRYKVAKRGQDVALRCDPISGHVSLFWYQQALGQGPEFLTYFQNEAQLDKSGLPSDRFFAERPEGSVSTLKIQRTQQEDSAVYLCASSSRQGWTEAFFGQGTRLTVV.

The chain is built from TRBV28 and TRBJ1-4; weak D call: TRBD1 (6 bases). V was trimmed by 2 bases and J by 8 bases, leaving 18 bases between them. Per germline, CDR1 MDHEN and CDR2 SYDVKM. CDR3 size: 16 residues. DNA for the CDR3: TGTGCCAGCAGTTTAGGAGGAGGGGGAGTCGGCGAAAAACTGTTTTTT. Translation: CASSLGGGGVGEKLFF.

CDR3 in DNA: TGTGCCAGCAGCTTAAGACAGCCGAACACTGAAGCTTTCTTT. This translates into CASSLRQPNTEAFF. The J gene is TRBJ1-1, the V gene TRBV7-2; D might be TRBD1 (5 bases). V lost 2 bases and J lost 1, with 8 bases in between. CDR1 is SGHTA and CDR2 is FQGNSA in the germline V gene. This CDR3 has 14 amino acids. The whole variable domain, remainder taken from reference TRBV7-2 and TRBJ1-1, is GAGVSQSPSNKVTEKGKDVELRCDPISGHTALYWYRQSLGQGLEFLIYFQGNSAPDKSGLPSDRFSAERTGGSVSTLTIQRTQQEDSAVYLCASSLRQPNTEAFFGQGTRLTVV.

The CDR3 region is CASSLDSGNTIYF. CDR3 DNA: TGTGCCAGCAGTTTAGATTCGGGAAACACCATATATTTT. The chain combines TRBV27 with TRBJ1-3; D remains unclear. V shed 2 bases and J shed 4 bases, with 6 bases lying between them. This CDR3 is built from 13 residues. Germline V lookup: CDR1 MNHEY, CDR2 SMNVEV (reference sequence).

This chain uses TRBV30 with TRBJ1-6; TRBD1 matches at 7 bases. Trimming cost V 4 bases and J 7 bases; bases outside gene matches: 7. CDR1 and CDR2 (germline): GTSNPN, SVGIG (reference sequence). This CDR3 has 14 amino acids. Here the CDR3 reads CAWNLQGRNSPLHF. The CDR3 region has the DNA TGTGCCTGGAATTTACAGGGGAGGAATTCACCCCTCCACTTT. The variable domain in full, with the rest retrieved from reference TRBV30 and TRBJ1-6, is SQTIHQWPATLVQPVGSPLSLECTVEGTSNPNLYWYRQAAGRGLQLLFYSVGIGQISSEVPQNLSASRPQDRQFILSSKKLLLSDSGFYLCAWNLQGRNSPLHFGNGTRLTVT.